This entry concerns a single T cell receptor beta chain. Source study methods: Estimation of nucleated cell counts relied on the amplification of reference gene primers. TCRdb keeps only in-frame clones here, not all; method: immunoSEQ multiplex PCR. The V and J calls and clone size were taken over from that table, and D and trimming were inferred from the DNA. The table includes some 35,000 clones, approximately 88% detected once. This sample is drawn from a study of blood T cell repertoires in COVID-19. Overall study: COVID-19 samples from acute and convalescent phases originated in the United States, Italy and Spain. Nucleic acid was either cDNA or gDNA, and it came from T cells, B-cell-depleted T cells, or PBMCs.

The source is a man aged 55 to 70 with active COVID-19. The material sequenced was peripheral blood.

The CDR3 region has the DNA TGTGCCAGCAGTCACGGGCAGGGGGATGGAGAGACCCAGTACTTC. Protein product: CASSHGQGDGETQYF. V gene TRBV6-6 combines with J gene TRBJ2-5; 7 nucleotides align to TRBD1. CDR3 size: 15 residues. V lost 5 bases to trimming and J lost 4 bases; unmatched junction nucleotides: 10. Germline V gene data show CDR1 as MNHNY and CDR2 as SVGAGI (reference sequence).